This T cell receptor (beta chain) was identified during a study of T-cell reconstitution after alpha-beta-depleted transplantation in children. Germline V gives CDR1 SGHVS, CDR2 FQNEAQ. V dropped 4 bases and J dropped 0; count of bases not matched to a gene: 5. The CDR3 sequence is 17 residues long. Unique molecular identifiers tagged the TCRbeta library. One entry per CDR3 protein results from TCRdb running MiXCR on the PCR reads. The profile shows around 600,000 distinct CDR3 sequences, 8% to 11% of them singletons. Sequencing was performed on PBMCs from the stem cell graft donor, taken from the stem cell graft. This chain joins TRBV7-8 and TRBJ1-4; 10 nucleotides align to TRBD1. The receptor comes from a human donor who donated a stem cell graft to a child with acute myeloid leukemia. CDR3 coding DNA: TGTGCCAGCAGCTACCGGACAGGGGGACCAACTAATGAAAAACTGTTTTTT. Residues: CASSYRTGGPTNEKLFF.